The 22 T cell receptor beta chains reported below all come from one sample, sequenced in a study of cytomegalovirus exposure and HLA in healthy donors. The PCR was carried out with 60 Vbeta primers and 13 Jbeta primers. This table comes from immunoSEQ multiplex PCR, and its TCRdb copy is limited to in-frame clones, with some not included. The sample lists more than 95,000 clones; roughly 80% were seen once. Sequencing was performed on PBMCs. These receptors were collected from a man aged 25 to 45 in good health and CMV-seropositive.

This clone was detected only once. The CDR3 coding sequence is TGTGCCAGCAGCCAGGGGATCGGGAAGCAGGTGGCTGAAGCTTTCTTT. Protein sequence: CASSQGIGKQVAEAFF. The rearrangement links TRBV11-1 to TRBJ1-1; perhaps TRBD1 as D (6 bases). The V end was cut by 5 bases, the J end by 6 bases, with 22 bases between. The CDR3 covers 16 residues. Germline CDR1 SGHAT, CDR2 FQDESV (reference sequence).

Here the CDR3 reads CASSSVAGPEPTQYF. The CDR3 nucleotides read TGTGCCAGCAGCTCCGTAGCGGGGCCCGAGCCGACCCAGTACTTC. The chain joins TRBV7-2 to TRBJ2-5, with 8 bases identical to TRBD2. Germline V gene lookup returns CDR1 SGHTA and CDR2 FQGNSA. This CDR3 has 15 amino acids. With 4 bases clipped from V and 7 bases from J, the junction kept 11 bases outside the gene matches.

V and J are TRBV25-1 and TRBJ1-3, with D perhaps matching TRBD1 (6 bases). The germline V and J ends were trimmed by 2 bases and 1 base, with 12 bases remaining between them. The germline V gene has CDR1 MGHDK and CDR2 SYGVNS. The CDR3 has 16 residues. As DNA, the CDR3 is TGTGCCAGCAGTGAAGCAGGGGTCTTGTCTGGAAACACCATATATTTT. This codes for CASSEAGVLSGNTIYF.

The chain couples TRBV27 to TRBJ2-5; TRBD2 aligns across 10 bases. The tail of the sequence fits TRBJ2-7 better, so the J call may be wrong. CDR1 and CDR2 (germline): MNHEY, SMNVEV (reference sequence). The CDR3 runs 17 residues. CDR3: CASSFLRSSGGGYEQYF. In nucleotides, the CDR3 is TGTGCCAGCAGTTTCCTCAGATCTAGCGGGGGTGGATACGAGCAGTACTTC.

The chain recombines TRBV5-1 with TRBJ2-5, with TRBD1 identical over 8 bases. Germline-derived CDR1 and CDR2 are SGHRS and YFSETQ. The junction had 8 bases not matched to a gene; V was cut back by 6 bases and J by 1 base. CDR3 length equals 15 residues. The CDR3 DNA follows: TGCGCCAGCACCCCGACAGGGACAGGCCAAGAGACCCAGTACTTC. It yields the protein CASTPTGTGQETQYF.

This sequence joins TRBV27 and TRBJ2-1; 9 bases match TRBD1. Per the germline V gene, CDR1 is MNHEY and CDR2 is SMNVEV (reference sequence). Losses at the gene ends were 7 bases for V and 4 bases for J; bases not matched to a gene: 8. This CDR3 has 15 residues. The CDR3 reads CASTLEGTGYNEQFF. In DNA, the CDR3 is TGTGCCAGCACTCTTGAGGGGACAGGGTACAATGAGCAGTTCTTC.

V and J are TRBV30 and TRBJ1-1; D gene uncertain. V lost 3 bases, J lost 1 base, and 12 bases lay in between. Germline CDR1 and CDR2: GTSNPN and SVGIG (reference sequence). This CDR3 is 14 amino acids long. The CDR3 coding sequence is TGTGCCTGGAGGATTGGACTTAAGAACACTGAAGCTTTCTTT. As protein: CAWRIGLKNTEAFF.

V and J are TRBV19 and TRBJ2-1; TRBD2 aligns across 9 bases. J was trimmed by 5 bases and V by 8 bases; bases with no gene match: 4. CDR1 is LNHDA, CDR2 SQIVND, per germline (reference sequence). The CDR3 consists of 13 residues. The CDR3 coding sequence is TGTGCCAGTGCGCGGGGGGGCCACAATGAGCAGTTCTTC. Translated, it gives CASARGGHNEQFF.

V is TRBV9 and J is TRBJ2-3; D is possibly TRBD2 (6 bases). Germline CDR1 reads SGDLS; CDR2 reads YYNGEE. This CDR3 region has 15 residues. V lost 3 bases, J lost 2 bases, and 13 bases lay in between. CDR3 region: CASSEPGLPTDTQYF. DNA of the CDR3: TGTGCCAGCAGCGAACCGGGACTTCCCACAGATACGCAGTATTTT.

Note on this clone: The germline gene is not matched at one end of the junction; a read error may be the cause. This sequence joins TRBV7-7 and TRBJ1-1; D unclear. The V gene's germline CDR1 is SSHAT and CDR2 FNYEAQ (reference sequence). The CDR3 spans 13 residues. In DNA form, the CDR3 reads TGTGCTAGCAGCCTCGGGGAAGGCACTGAAGCTTTCTTT. Its translation is CASSLGEGTEAFF.

The rearrangement joins TRBV10-3 to TRBJ2-2; possible D gene TRBD2, 5 bases. V was cut by 0 bases and J by 0 bases, with 8 bases left in between. CDR1 is ENHRY, CDR2 SYGVKD, per germline. The CDR3 totals 16 residues. Here the CDR3 DNA reads TGTGCCATCAGTGAGTCCAGCGGAACGAACACCGGGGAGCTGTTTTTT. The encoded protein is CAISESSGTNTGELFF.

The rearrangement joins TRBV27 to TRBJ2-7; D is perhaps TRBD2 (5 bases). V was clipped by 5 bases and J by 3 bases, with 23 bases between them. Germline V gene sequence: CDR1 MNHEY, CDR2 SMNVEV (reference sequence). The CDR3 length is 17 residues. The CDR3 here is CASSPGILRRNDYEQYF. The CDR3 coding sequence is TGTGCCAGCAGTCCGGGGATACTGAGGAGAAACGACTACGAGCAGTACTTC.

The chain uses TRBV7-8 and TRBJ1-1, with TRBD1 identical over 7 bases. The CDR3 is 15 amino acids. Germline V lookup: CDR1 SGHVS, CDR2 FQNEAQ. V shed 1 base and J 5 bases; nucleotides not matched to a gene: 7. CDR3 loop: CASSLGRGLRTEAFF. CDR3 sequence (DNA): TGTGCCAGCAGCTTAGGAAGGGGGCTGAGGACTGAAGCTTTCTTT. The full variable domain, in which reference TRBV7-8 and TRBJ1-1 provide the parts outside the CDR3, is GAGVSQSPRYKVAKRGQDVALRCDPISGHVSLFWYQQALGQGPEFLTYFQNEAQLDKSGLPSDRFFAERPEGSVSTLKIQRTQQEDSAVYLCASSLGRGLRTEAFFGQGTRLTVV.

In its sample, this clone was seen a few times. The V and J genes are TRBV5-6 and TRBJ1-2, with D possibly matching TRBD1 (6 bases). The CDR3 covers 13 residues. In germline, CDR1 is SGHDT, CDR2 YYEEEE. The V end lost 7 bases, the J end lost 5 bases, and 15 bases lay between the germline ends. The CDR3 region has the DNA TGTGCCAGCGTCGGGGGGCTCGAGTATGGCTACACCTTC. This codes for CASVGGLEYGYTF.

The chain carries TRBV28 and TRBJ2-3; 12 bases match TRBD2. The germline V gene encodes CDR1 MDHEN and CDR2 SYDVKM. With 5 bases clipped from V and 6 bases from J, the junction kept 12 bases outside the gene matches. This CDR3 region has 17 residues. CDR3 in amino acids: CASSILAGGPRFDTQYF. As DNA, the CDR3 is TGTGCCAGCAGTATCCTAGCGGGGGGGCCGAGGTTCGATACGCAGTATTTT. Using reference TRBV28 and TRBJ2-3 for the parts outside the CDR3, the full variable domain is DVKVTQSSRYLVKRTGEKVFLECVQDMDHENMFWYRQDPGLGLRLIYFSYDVKMKEKGDIPEGYSVSREKKERFSLILESASTNQTSMYLCASSILAGGPRFDTQYFGPGTRLTVL.

The table lists this clone with a count of one. The V call is TRBV28, the J call TRBJ1-1, with a tentative D call TRBD1 (6 bases). Germline V gives CDR1 MDHEN, CDR2 SYDVKM. Trimming took off 8 bases at V and 1 base at J, with 11 bases between the two ends. This CDR3 is built from 13 residues. The CDR3 loop is CASGLTGNTEAFF. The CDR3, as DNA: TGTGCCAGCGGGTTGACAGGGAACACTGAAGCTTTCTTT.

The chain joins TRBV4-1 to TRBJ1-4; tentative D call: TRBD1 (5 bases). The CDR3 spans 15 residues. Germline V gene sequence: CDR1 MGHRA, CDR2 YSYEKL. Trimming cost V 1 base and J 8 bases, with 14 bases left between them. The CDR3, as DNA: TGCGCCAGCAGCCAAGGGGAAGGGCAGGGAGAAAAACTGTTTTTT. This translates into CASSQGEGQGEKLFF.

This chain connects TRBV6-1 to TRBJ1-1; 8 nucleotides align to TRBD1. The CDR3 totals 13 residues. V shed 5 bases, J shed 4 bases, and the junction held 3 bases outside the gene matches. Per the germline V gene, CDR1 is MNHNS and CDR2 is SASEGT. CDR3 sequence reads: CASSSQGGTEAFF. The CDR3 coding sequence is TGTGCCAGCAGTTCACAGGGGGGCACTGAAGCTTTCTTT.

V is TRBV6-5 and J is TRBJ1-2; TRBD1 matches at 9 bases. CDR3 size: 13 residues. CDR1 is MNHEY and CDR2 is SVGAGI in the germline V gene. V was clipped by 5 bases and J by 11 bases; unmatched bases: 9. CDR3 DNA sequence: TGTGCCAGCAGTAGTCCGGGACAGGGAAGGTACACCTTC. Encoded protein: CASSSPGQGRYTF.

The chain recombines TRBV4-3 with TRBJ1-1; possible D gene TRBD1, 5 bases. Trimming took off 1 base at V and 2 bases at J, with 17 bases between the two ends. CDR1 and CDR2 from the germline V gene are LGHNA and YSLEER. The CDR3 sequence is 17 residues long. In DNA form, the CDR3 reads TGCGCCAGCAGCCAAGCCATTTCCAGGGTAGTCAACACTGAAGCTTTCTTT. This gives the protein CASSQAISRVVNTEAFF.

Remarks on this clone: Other DNA sequences in this specimen translate into the identical CDR3. This chain joins TRBV9 and TRBJ2-7, with 10 bases fitting TRBD1. This CDR3 is 14 amino acids long. The ends lost 2 bases at V and 3 bases at J; junction bases unmatched: 2. The germline V gene encodes CDR1 SGDLS and CDR2 YYNGEE. The CDR3 DNA sequence: TGTGCCAGCAGCGTGGGGACAGGGGTCTACGAGCAGTACTTC. It is translated as CASSVGTGVYEQYF.

The chain couples TRBV7-6 to TRBJ2-3, with 10 bases matching TRBD2. V shed 8 bases and J 3 bases; nucleotides not matched to a gene: 14. This CDR3 region has 17 residues. In germline, CDR1 is SGHVS, CDR2 FNYEAQ. CDR3 sequence: CASGSSGGAKRTDTQYF. In nucleotides, the CDR3 is TGTGCCAGCGGGTCCAGCGGGGGGGCCAAAAGAACAGATACGCAGTATTTT.